The next 8 T cell receptor beta chains were all read from a single sample in a study of shared clonotypes between healthy human individuals. Profiling relied on immunoSEQ multiplex PCR, and the TCRdb table lists in-frame clones only, not all of them. In the table there are roughly 1 million clones, more than 65% of which are singletons. Input material: memory CD4+ T cells sorted from blood. Subset given: CD45RA-negative fraction. The receptors were sampled from a man aged 18 to 35 in good health.

This clone was counted a few times. V gene TRBV4-3 combines with J gene TRBJ2-1, with 7 nucleotides matching TRBD2. The CDR3 sequence is 13 residues long. Germline V gene data show CDR1 as LGHNA and CDR2 as YSLEER. With V trimmed by 2 bases and J by 14 bases, 9 bases remained unmatched. The CDR3 DNA follows: TGCGCCAGCAGCCAAAACTTAGCGGGCATGGAGTTCTTC. Its protein product is CASSQNLAGMEFF.

The chain recombines TRBV27 with TRBJ1-5, with 11 bases fitting TRBD1. V shed 6 bases and J 1 base; nucleotides not matched to a gene: 14. There are 19 residues in the CDR3. From germline, CDR1 is MNHEY and CDR2 SMNVEV (reference sequence). CDR3 sequence reads: CASSPWTGGVGASNQPQHF. The DNA for the CDR3 is TGTGCCAGCAGCCCATGGACAGGGGGCGTCGGGGCGAGCAATCAGCCCCAGCATTTT.

This chain connects TRBV7-9 to TRBJ1-3, with D possibly matching TRBD1 (6 bases). V lost 6 bases and J 3 bases, leaving 12 bases between the germline ends. This CDR3 contains 14 residues. Germline V gives CDR1 SEHNR, CDR2 FQNEAQ (reference sequence). CDR3 DNA sequence: TGTGCCAGCAGAGGGGGGGACAATGGAAACACCATATATTTT. Translating gives CASRGGDNGNTIYF.

On this clone: Germline is not matched at one junction end, which may reflect a read error. Other DNA sequences in the same sample also yield this CDR3. The rearrangement joins TRBV29-1 to TRBJ2-2, with 9 bases aligning to TRBD2. The CDR3 extends over 17 amino acids. CDR1 and CDR2 from the germline V gene are SQVTM and ANQGSEA. CDR3 coding DNA: TGCAGCGTTGAAGATCTGGTGGCGGGAGGGTTCTCCGGGGAGCTATTTTTT. It encodes CSVEDLVAGGFSGELFF.

The J gene is TRBJ1-1, the V gene TRBV5-5; weak D call: TRBD1 (6 bases). There are 16 residues in the CDR3. Germline values: CDR1 SGHKS, CDR2 YYEKEE (reference sequence). Trimming cost V 0 bases and J 4 bases, with 16 bases left between them. The CDR3 region is CASSLALRGAVTEAFF. CDR3 sequence (DNA): TGTGCCAGCAGCTTGGCGTTGCGGGGGGCCGTCACTGAAGCTTTCTTT.

This chain connects TRBV2 to TRBJ2-5; tentative D call: TRBD2 (5 bases). V was clipped by 7 bases and J by 6 bases, with 12 bases between them. There are 12 residues in the CDR3. Germline V gene lookup returns CDR1 SNHLY and CDR2 FYNNEI. CDR3 DNA: TGTGCCAGCACGGAGAGGGCGAAGACCCAGTACTTC. It is translated as CASTERAKTQYF.

The chain recombines TRBV2 with TRBJ2-5; perhaps TRBD1 as D (6 bases). Trimming took 6 bases from V and 2 from J, leaving 7 bases between them. CDR1 is SNHLY and CDR2 is FYNNEI in the germline V gene. The CDR3 has 12 residues. The CDR3, as DNA: TGTGCCAGCAGGGACAGACAAGAGACCCAGTACTTC. Translated: CASRDRQETQYF. Using reference TRBV2 and TRBJ2-5 for the parts outside the CDR3, the full variable domain is EPEVTQTPSHQVTQMGQEVILRCVPISNHLYFYWYRQILGQKVEFLVSFYNNEISEKSEIFDDQFSVERPDGSNFTLKIRSTKLEDSAMYFCASRDRQETQYFGPGTRLLVL.

The chain carries TRBV30 and TRBJ2-6, with TRBD1 identical over 9 bases. The germline gives CDR1 GTSNPN, CDR2 SVGIG (reference sequence). Unmatched junction bases numbered 7, after V lost 2 bases and J lost 2 bases. This CDR3 spans 17 amino acids. DNA of the CDR3: TGTGCCTGGAGTCTCCTGACAGGGGGGCCTGGGGCCAACGTCCTGACTTTC. It yields the protein CAWSLLTGGPGANVLTF.